This T cell receptor (beta chain) was sequenced in a study of blood T cell repertoires in COVID-19 (dated by TCRdb to 2020 to 2022). General notes on the study: The collaborator samples originated in the United States, Italy and Spain and spanned the acute and convalescent phases of COVID-19. The prospective study material was composed of cDNA or gDNA derived from T cells, B-cell-depleted T cells, or PBMCs. Deeply sampled blood TCRbeta repertoires from subjects exposed to, actively infected with, or recovered from COVID-19 were included in the dataset. The repertoires were released in a freely available public database intended as a resource for research on the immune response to SARS-CoV-2. Samples came from the ongoing ImmuneRACE study (first 160 participants) plus 1,254 subjects from 6 global collaborators. Nearly every sample came with metadata listing a de-identified subject ID, COVID-19 status, age in years and sex. HLA class I and class II types, where available, came from metadata supplied by the sample provider rather than from assay-based typing. Overall study results and their limits: The quantity of clinical and demographic metadata differed by source and by participant and was supplied without curation.

According to the germline V gene, CDR1 reads SGHTA and CDR2 reads FQGTGA. From the cysteine through the phenylalanine, the CDR3 covers 13 amino acids. Left in the record is the CDR3 DNA by itself, 39 bases read in frame from the first base. Between the V and J ends, shortened by 2 bases and 1 base respectively, the junction contains 5 bases. Whole blood was collected in K2EDTA tubes by collaborating institutions according to the institutions' own protocols. For TCRbeta analysis, collaborators shipped samples in one of three forms: frozen whole blood, isolated PBMCs, or DNA extracted from either of those sample types. The immunoSEQ Assay, a bias-controlled multiplex PCR, was used to amplify TCRbeta CDR3 regions from genomic DNA. The authors' analysis ran thus. The number of nucleated cells in each sample was estimated by amplification of reference gene primers within the assay. To quantify the absolute abundance of each unique TCRbeta CDR3 rearrangement, sequence reads were collapsed and filtered. For each sample, productive Simpson clonality was calculated as the square root of Simpson's diversity index over productive rearrangements. The source is immuneACCESS, and TCRdb retained only in-frame sequences with V and J called. Part of the clones is not carried over; for the studies checked, unresolved V genes explain less than half of this, and the remainder is unexplained. That table is the source of V, J and clone size, and D and trimming were worked out from the DNA. A total of under 20,000 clones appear in this sample, 91% of them only once. The top ten clonotypes cover about 7.7% of the sample.

On this clone itself: Its antigen is unknown. No base qualities exist here, and no much larger clone lies one base off it.

The clonotype was recovered from a human donor in a cohort sampled during active COVID-19. The sequenced sample was peripheral blood. This chain is built from TRBV7-3 and TRBJ1-1; possibly the D gene is TRBD1, per 5 matching bases. The nucleotide sequence reads TGTGCCAGCAGCTTAGGGGCGAACACTGAAGCTTTCTTT. This is translated as CASSLGANTEAFF.